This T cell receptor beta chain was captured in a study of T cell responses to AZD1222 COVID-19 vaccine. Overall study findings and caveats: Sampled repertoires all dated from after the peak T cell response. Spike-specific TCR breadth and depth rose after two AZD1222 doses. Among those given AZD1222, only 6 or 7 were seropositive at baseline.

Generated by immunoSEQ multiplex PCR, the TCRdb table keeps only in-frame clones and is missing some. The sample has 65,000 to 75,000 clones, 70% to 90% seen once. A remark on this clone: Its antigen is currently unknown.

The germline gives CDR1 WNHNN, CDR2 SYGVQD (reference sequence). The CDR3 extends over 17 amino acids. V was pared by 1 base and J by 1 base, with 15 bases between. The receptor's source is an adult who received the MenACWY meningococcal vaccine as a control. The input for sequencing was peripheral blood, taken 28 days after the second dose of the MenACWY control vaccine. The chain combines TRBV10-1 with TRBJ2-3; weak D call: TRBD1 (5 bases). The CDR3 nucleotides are TGCGCCAGCAGTGAGTACCCGACAAGGGGCCGCACAGATACGCAGTATTTT. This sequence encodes CASSEYPTRGRTDTQYF.